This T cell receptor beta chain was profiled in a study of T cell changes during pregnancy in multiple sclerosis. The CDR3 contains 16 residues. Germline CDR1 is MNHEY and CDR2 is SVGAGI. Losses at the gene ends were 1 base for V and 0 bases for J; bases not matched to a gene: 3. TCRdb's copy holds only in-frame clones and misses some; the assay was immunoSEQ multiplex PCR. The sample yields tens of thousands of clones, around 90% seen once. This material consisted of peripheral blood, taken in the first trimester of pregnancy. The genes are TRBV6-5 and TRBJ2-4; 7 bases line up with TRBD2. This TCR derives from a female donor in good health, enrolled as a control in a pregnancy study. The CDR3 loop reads CASSYLGGVAKNIQYF. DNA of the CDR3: TGTGCCAGCAGTTACTTGGGGGGGGTAGCCAAAAACATTCAGTACTTC.